This T cell receptor (beta chain) was observed in a study of Tregs in tolerant kidney transplant recipients. Assay: immunoSEQ multiplex PCR; the TCRdb copy retains only in-frame clones and omits some. The sample shows roughly 69,000 clones, about 89% of them seen only once. Per the germline V gene, CDR1 is MNHEY and CDR2 is SMNVEV (reference sequence). V gave up 6 bases and J gave up 2 bases; unmatched junction bases: 8. The CDR3 is 15 amino acids. Here the sequenced sample was CD4+ T cells from blood, taken before the transplant. The chain has TRBV27 and TRBJ2-7, with TRBD1 identical over 9 bases. This TCR was recovered from a human donor who received a combined kidney and bone marrow transplant. The CDR3 region is CASSRTGTGTYEQYF. The CDR3 DNA follows: TGTGCCAGCAGCCGCACCGGGACAGGGACCTACGAGCAGTACTTC.